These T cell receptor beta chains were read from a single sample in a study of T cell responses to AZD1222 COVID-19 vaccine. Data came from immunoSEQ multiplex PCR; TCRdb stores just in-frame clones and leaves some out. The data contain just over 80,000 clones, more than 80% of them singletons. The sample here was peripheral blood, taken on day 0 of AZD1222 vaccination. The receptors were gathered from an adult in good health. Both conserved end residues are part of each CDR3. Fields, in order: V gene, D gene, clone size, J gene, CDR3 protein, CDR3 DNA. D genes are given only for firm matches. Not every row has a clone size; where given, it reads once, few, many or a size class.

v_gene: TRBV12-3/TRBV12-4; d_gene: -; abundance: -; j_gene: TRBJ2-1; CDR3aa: CASSPGSYNEQFF; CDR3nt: TGTGCCAGCAGTCCGGGTTCCTACAATGAGCAGTTCTTC
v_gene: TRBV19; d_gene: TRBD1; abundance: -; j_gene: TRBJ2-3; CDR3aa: CASQDRLRDTQYF; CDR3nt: TGTGCCAGTCAGGACAGGCTCAGGGATACGCAGTATTTT
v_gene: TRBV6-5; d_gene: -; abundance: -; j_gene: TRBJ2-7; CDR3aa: CASSYNRRTYEQYF; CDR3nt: TGTGCCAGCAGCTACAACAGGCGAACCTACGAGCAGTACTTC
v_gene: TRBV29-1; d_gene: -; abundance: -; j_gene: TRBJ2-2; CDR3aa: CSADSGNTGELFF; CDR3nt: TGCAGCGCTGACAGTGGCAACACCGGGGAGCTGTTTTTT
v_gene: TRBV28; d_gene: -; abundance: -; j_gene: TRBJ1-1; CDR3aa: CASSLSADLEAFF; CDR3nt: TGTGCCAGCAGTTTATCGGCGGATCTTGAAGCTTTCTTT
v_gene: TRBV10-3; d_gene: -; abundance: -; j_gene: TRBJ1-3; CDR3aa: CAISDRGYDSGNTIYF; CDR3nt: TGTGCCATCAGTGACAGGGGATACGACTCTGGAAACACCATATATTTT
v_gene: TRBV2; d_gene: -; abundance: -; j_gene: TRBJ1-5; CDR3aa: CASSGGGNQPQHF; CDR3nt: TGTGCCAGCAGTGGGGGGGGCAATCAGCCCCAGCATTTT
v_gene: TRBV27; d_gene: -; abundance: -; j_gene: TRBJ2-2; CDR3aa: CASSPSTGEGTGELFF; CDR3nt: TGTGCCAGCAGTCCATCGACAGGGGAGGGAACCGGGGAGCTGTTTTTT
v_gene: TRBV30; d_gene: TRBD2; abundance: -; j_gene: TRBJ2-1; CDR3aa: CAWARTRSYEQFF; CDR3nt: TGTGCCTGGGCCAGGACTAGATCCTATGAGCAGTTCTTC
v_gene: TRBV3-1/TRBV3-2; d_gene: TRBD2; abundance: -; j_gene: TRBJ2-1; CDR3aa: CASSQIAGTSSYNEQFF; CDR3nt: TGTGCCAGCAGCCAGATAGCTGGGACTAGTTCCTACAATGAGCAGTTCTTC
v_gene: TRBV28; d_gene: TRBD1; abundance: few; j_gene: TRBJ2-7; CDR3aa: CASTTPHDRGAHEQYF; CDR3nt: TGTGCCAGCACCACACCCCACGACAGGGGCGCCCACGAGCAGTACTTC
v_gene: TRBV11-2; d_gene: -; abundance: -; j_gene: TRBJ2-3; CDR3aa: CASTSIFARGTDTQYF; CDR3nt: TGTGCCAGCACTTCGATCTTTGCCAGGGGCACAGATACGCAGTATTTT
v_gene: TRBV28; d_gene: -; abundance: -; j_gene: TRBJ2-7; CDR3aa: CASSFWQLSYEQYF; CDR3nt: TGTGCCAGCAGTTTCTGGCAGCTCTCCTACGAGCAGTACTTC